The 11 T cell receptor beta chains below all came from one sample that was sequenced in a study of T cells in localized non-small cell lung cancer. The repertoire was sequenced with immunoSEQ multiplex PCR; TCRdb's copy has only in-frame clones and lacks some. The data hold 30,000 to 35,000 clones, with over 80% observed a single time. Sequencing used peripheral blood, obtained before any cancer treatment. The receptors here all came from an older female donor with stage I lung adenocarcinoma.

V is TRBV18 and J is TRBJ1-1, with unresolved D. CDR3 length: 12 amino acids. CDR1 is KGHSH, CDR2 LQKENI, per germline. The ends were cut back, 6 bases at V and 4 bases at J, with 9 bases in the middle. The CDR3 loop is CASSPLGTEAFF. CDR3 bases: TGTGCCAGCTCCCCCCTCGGCACTGAAGCTTTCTTT. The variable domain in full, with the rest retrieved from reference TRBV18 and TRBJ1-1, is NAGVMQNPRHLVRRRGQEARLRCSPMKGHSHVYWYRQLPEEGLKFMVYLQKENIIDESGMPKERFSAEFPKEGPSILRIQQVVRGDSAAYFCASSPLGTEAFFGQGTRLTVV.

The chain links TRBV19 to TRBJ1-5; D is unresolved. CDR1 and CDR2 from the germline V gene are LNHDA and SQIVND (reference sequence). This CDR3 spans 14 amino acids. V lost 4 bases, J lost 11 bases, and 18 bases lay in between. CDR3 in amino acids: CASSKPRMEAAQHF. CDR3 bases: TGTGCCAGTAGTAAGCCGAGGATGGAGGCGGCCCAGCATTTT.

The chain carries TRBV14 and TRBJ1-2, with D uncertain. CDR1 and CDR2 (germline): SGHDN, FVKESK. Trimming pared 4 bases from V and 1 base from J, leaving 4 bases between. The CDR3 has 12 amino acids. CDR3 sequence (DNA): TGTGCCAGCAGCCCCGATAACTATGGCTACACCTTC. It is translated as CASSPDNYGYTF.

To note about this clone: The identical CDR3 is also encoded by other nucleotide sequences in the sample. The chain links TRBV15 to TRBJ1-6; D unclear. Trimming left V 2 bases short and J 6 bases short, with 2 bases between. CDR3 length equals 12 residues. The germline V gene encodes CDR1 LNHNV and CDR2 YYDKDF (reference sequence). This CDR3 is CATSRFNSPLHF. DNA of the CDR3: TGTGCCACCAGCAGATTTAATTCACCCCTCCACTTT.

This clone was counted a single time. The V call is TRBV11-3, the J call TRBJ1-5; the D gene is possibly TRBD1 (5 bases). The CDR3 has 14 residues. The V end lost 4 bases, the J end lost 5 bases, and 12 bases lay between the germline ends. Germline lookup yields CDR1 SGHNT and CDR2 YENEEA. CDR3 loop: CASSSGGGDQPQHF. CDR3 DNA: TGTGCCAGCAGCTCTGGGGGAGGAGATCAGCCCCAGCATTTT.

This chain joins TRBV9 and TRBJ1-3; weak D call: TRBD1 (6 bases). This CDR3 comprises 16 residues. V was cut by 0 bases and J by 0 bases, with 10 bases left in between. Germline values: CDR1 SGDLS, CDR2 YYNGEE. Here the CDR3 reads CASSVEGGRSGNTIYF. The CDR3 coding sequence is TGTGCCAGCAGCGTAGAGGGGGGGCGCTCTGGAAACACCATATATTTT.

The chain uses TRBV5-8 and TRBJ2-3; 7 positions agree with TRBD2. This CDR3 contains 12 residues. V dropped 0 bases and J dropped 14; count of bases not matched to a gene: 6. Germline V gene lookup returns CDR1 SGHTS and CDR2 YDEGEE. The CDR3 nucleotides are TGTGCCAGCAGCTTGGCGGGAGGCGCCCGGTATTTT. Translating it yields CASSLAGGARYF.

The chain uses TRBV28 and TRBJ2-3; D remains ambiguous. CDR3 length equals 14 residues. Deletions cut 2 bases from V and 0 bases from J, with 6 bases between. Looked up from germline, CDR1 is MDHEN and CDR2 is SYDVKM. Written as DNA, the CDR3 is TGTGCCAGCAGTTTAGACGTCAGCACAGATACGCAGTATTTT. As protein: CASSLDVSTDTQYF.

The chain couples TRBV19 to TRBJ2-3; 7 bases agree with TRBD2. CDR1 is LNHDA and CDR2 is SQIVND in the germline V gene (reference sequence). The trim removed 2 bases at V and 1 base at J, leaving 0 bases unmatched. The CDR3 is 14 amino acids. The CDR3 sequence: CASSISGGTDTQYF. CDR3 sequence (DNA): TGTGCCAGTAGTATAAGCGGGGGCACAGATACGCAGTATTTT.

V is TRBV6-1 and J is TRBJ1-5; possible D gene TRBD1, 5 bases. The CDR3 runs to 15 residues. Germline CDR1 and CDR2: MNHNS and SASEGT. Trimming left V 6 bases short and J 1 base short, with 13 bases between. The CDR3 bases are TGTGCCAGCAGCCAGGGCAGGGCAAGCAATCAGCCCCAGCATTTT. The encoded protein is CASSQGRASNQPQHF.

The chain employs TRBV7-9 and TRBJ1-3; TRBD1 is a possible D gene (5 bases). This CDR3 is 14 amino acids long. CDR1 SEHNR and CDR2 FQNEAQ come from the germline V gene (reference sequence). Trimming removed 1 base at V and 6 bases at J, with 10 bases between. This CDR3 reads CASSLGGTENTIYF. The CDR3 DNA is TGTGCCAGCAGCTTAGGGGGGACGGAAAACACCATATATTTT. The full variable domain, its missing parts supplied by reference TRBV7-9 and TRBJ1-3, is DTGVSQNPRHKITKRGQNVTFRCDPISEHNRLYWYRQTLGQGPEFLTYFQNEAQLEKSRLLSDRFSAERPKGSFSTLEIQRTEQGDSAMYLCASSLGGTENTIYFGEGSWLTVV.